The entry below describes one TCR beta chain. The antigen is undetermined. Isolated RNA was reverse transcribed in full, so expressed TCRB transcripts were sequenced. Sequencing was performed with immunoSEQ multiplex PCR; in TCRdb, only in-frame clones are kept and a portion is missing. The repertoire holds approximately 340,000 clones, with about 15% as singletons. The data originate from a study of beta chain features in type 1 diabetes. Whole-study results and caveats: Possibly, sequencing cDNA over-represented cells that had high TCR expression levels. Lower insertion and higher deletion counts appeared at VDJ junctions in type 1 diabetes patients.

This CDR3 spans 14 amino acids. V was cut by 0 bases and J by 4 bases, with 7 bases left in between. The germline V gene encodes CDR1 KGHSH and CDR2 LQKENI. Blood was drawn once from each donor into heparinised tubes. The draws averaged about 110 mL. Stem cell-like memory, regulatory, central memory and naive CD4+ cells were sorted via CD45RO/CCR7/CD25/CD127/CD95/CD27. The chain has TRBV18 and TRBJ2-1, with D perhaps TRBD2 (5 bases). The receptor was derived from a woman aged 18 to 35 in good health. Sequencing used naive CD4+ T cells from blood. The CDR3 sequence is CASSPPRGYNEQFF. The CDR3 DNA is TGTGCCAGCTCACCACCACGGGGTTACAATGAGCAGTTCTTC.